The clone carrying this TCR beta chain was picked up a small number of times. Its antigen is currently unknown. The donors were members of the validation cohort, which comprised 120 subjects and was separate from the first cohort of 670 or so subjects. This sample was included in a study of cytomegalovirus exposure and HLA in healthy donors. Findings and caveats of the study: Reports credit the classifier with highly specific, highly sensitive diagnosis of cytomegalovirus status.

Assay used: immunoSEQ multiplex PCR; TCRdb lists only in-frame clones, some missing. The table includes 200,000 to 250,000 clones, around nine tenths detected once. The CDR3 runs 14 residues. The germline V gene encodes CDR1 SNHLY and CDR2 FYNNEI. The trim removed 6 bases at V and 2 bases at J, leaving 5 bases unmatched. V usage is TRBV2 and J usage is TRBJ1-2; 8 bases map to TRBD1. The receptor's source is a woman aged 18 to 35 in good health and CMV-seronegative. The material sequenced was PBMCs. The DNA for the CDR3 is TGTGCCAGCAGGATGGACAGGGTAAACTATGGCTACACCTTC. This sequence encodes CASRMDRVNYGYTF.